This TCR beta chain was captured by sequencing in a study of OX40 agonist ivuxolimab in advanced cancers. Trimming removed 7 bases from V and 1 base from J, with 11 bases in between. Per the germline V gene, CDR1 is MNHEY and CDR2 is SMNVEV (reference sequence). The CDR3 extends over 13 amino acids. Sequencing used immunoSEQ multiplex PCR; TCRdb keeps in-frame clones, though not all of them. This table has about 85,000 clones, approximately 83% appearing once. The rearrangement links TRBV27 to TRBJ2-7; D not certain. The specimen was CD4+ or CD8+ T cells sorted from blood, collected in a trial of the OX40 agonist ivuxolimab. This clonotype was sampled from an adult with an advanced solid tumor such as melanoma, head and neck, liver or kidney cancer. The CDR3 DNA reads TGTGCCAGCAAAGGCATACTTTCCTACGAGCAGTACTTC. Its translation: CASKGILSYEQYF.